These 28 T cell receptor beta chains originate from one sample sequenced in a study of blood T cell repertoires in COVID-19 (TCRdb year 2020). The library was made by the immunoSEQ multiplex PCR assay. TCRdb retrieved this table from immuneACCESS and kept in-frame rearrangements only. Not all clones are present; in checked studies, unresolved V genes account for under half, and no reason is known for the remainder. The sample table holds approximately 180,000 clones, of which 78% were seen once. The leading ten clones occupy around 15% of the sample. Sequenced: PBMCs or T cells enriched from blood (not recorded which). These receptors all stem from a woman between 50 and 59 years old who had recovered from COVID-19.

This clone showed up just a few times. The chain employs TRBV28 and TRBJ2-7; no clear D gene. V shed 4 bases and J shed 3 bases, with 4 bases lying between them. Per germline, CDR1 MDHEN and CDR2 SYDVKM. The CDR3 totals 11 residues. CDR3 protein: CASSSHYEQYF. The CDR3 nucleotides read TGTGCCAGCAGTTCCCACTACGAGCAGTACTTC.

The J gene is TRBJ2-7, the V gene TRBV30, with a weak D call TRBD2 (5 bases). Germline CDR1 is GTSNPN and CDR2 is SVGIG (reference sequence). This CDR3 has 12 residues. V lost 1 base and J lost 6, with 10 bases in between. The CDR3 reads CAWSDSTTEQYF. The CDR3 DNA follows: TGTGCCTGGAGTGACTCGACTACCGAGCAGTACTTC.

The chain combines TRBV13 with TRBJ1-2; tentative D call: TRBD1 (6 bases). Per germline, CDR1 PRHDT and CDR2 FYEKMQ (reference sequence). There are 16 residues in the CDR3. V was pared by 3 bases and J by 0 bases, with 14 bases between. CDR3 in DNA: TGTGCCAGCAGCTTGGGACACCCGAGAGCTAACTATGGCTACACCTTC. It codes for CASSLGHPRANYGYTF.

A note on this clone: Other DNA sequences within the sample encode an identical CDR3. The gene calls are TRBV29-1 and TRBJ1-3; the D is unclear. This CDR3 comprises 13 residues. From germline, CDR1 is SQVTM and CDR2 ANQGSEA. V was pared by 2 bases and J by 0 bases, with 5 bases between. CDR3 in DNA: TGCAGCGTTGAACGGGGCTCTGGAAACACCATATATTTT. This encodes CSVERGSGNTIYF.

This clone was seen just once. V and J are TRBV28 and TRBJ1-6; D is perhaps TRBD1 (6 bases). The CDR3 length is 17 residues. Trimming left V 6 bases short and J 9 bases short, with 24 bases between. In germline, CDR1 is MDHEN, CDR2 SYDVKM. CDR3 region: CASRPGTILHGGSPLHF. The CDR3 bases are TGTGCCAGCAGACCAGGGACAATTCTACATGGAGGTTCACCCCTCCACTTT.

The chain combines TRBV7-6 with TRBJ2-2; D remains unclear. The V and J ends lost 1 base and 6 bases respectively, with 6 bases between them. This CDR3 is 13 amino acids long. CDR1 SGHVS and CDR2 FNYEAQ come from the germline V gene. CDR3 residues: CASSLVSPGELFF. CDR3 nucleotide sequence: TGTGCCAGCAGCTTAGTGAGTCCCGGGGAGCTGTTTTTT.

The rearrangement joins TRBV5-8 to TRBJ1-2; the D gene is possibly TRBD1 (6 bases). V was cut by 4 bases and J by 8 bases, with 12 bases left in between. This CDR3 comprises 12 residues. Germline-derived CDR1 and CDR2 are SGHTS and YDEGEE. As DNA, the CDR3 is TGTGCCAGCAGCCGAAACAGGGAGGGCTACACCTTC. It encodes CASSRNREGYTF.

The chain recombines TRBV6-5 with TRBJ2-1; D is undetermined. The CDR3 is 12 residues long. The ends were cut back, 6 bases at V and 6 bases at J, with 9 bases in the middle. In germline, CDR1 is MNHEY, CDR2 SVGAGI. CDR3 in DNA: TGTGCCAGCAGGCAATCCGGCAATGAGCAGTTCTTC. Amino acid sequence: CASRQSGNEQFF.

This clone was picked up a small number of times. The chain joins TRBV28 to TRBJ2-7; 7 nucleotides match TRBD1. The germline V gene has CDR1 MDHEN and CDR2 SYDVKM. V dropped 7 bases and J dropped 3; count of bases not matched to a gene: 6. CDR3 length equals 13 residues. The CDR3: CASTAGGVYEQYF. DNA for the CDR3: TGTGCCAGCACGGCAGGGGGTGTCTACGAGCAGTACTTC.

The chain couples TRBV5-1 to TRBJ1-6; D is perhaps TRBD1 (6 bases). Trimming removed 2 bases at V and 4 bases at J, with 10 bases between. The CDR3 extends over 15 amino acids. Germline CDR1 and CDR2: SGHRS and YFSETQ. DNA for the CDR3: TGCGCCAGCAGCTTCCGGGACAATTATAATTCACCCCTCCACTTT. Translation gives CASSFRDNYNSPLHF.

CDR3 amino acids: CASTNGLNSPLHF. CDR3 in DNA: TGTGCCAGTACTAACGGGTTGAATTCACCCCTCCACTTT. The J gene is TRBJ1-6, the V gene TRBV19; D is unresolved. CDR1 and CDR2 from the germline V gene are LNHDA and SQIVND (reference sequence). The CDR3 runs to 13 residues. V was pared by 7 bases and J by 7 bases, with 11 bases between.

This clone was observed once. The V call is TRBV29-1, the J call TRBJ2-1; 9 bases are a match to TRBD2. The CDR3 loop spans 13 amino acids. CDR1 is SQVTM, CDR2 ANQGSEA, per germline. V was pared by 7 bases and J by 6 bases, with 7 bases of the junction left unmatched. CDR3: CSAGTSPFNEQFF. The CDR3 DNA reads as TGCAGCGCCGGGACTAGCCCATTCAATGAGCAGTTCTTC.

This clone was counted once. This chain uses TRBV19 with TRBJ2-2; 7 bases map to TRBD2. J was trimmed by 1 base and V by 3 bases; bases with no gene match: 5. Germline V CDR1 and CDR2: LNHDA, SQIVND (reference sequence). This CDR3 spans 16 amino acids. The CDR3 DNA follows: TGTGCCAGTAGTATCTTCCTAGCGGAGAACACCGGGGAGCTGTTTTTT. Its translation: CASSIFLAENTGELFF.

The chain's CDR3 is CASSLGPGQGNQPQHF. CDR3 sequence (DNA): TGTGCCAGCAGCTTAGGACCGGGACAGGGTAATCAGCCCCAGCATTTT. The chain recombines TRBV7-2 with TRBJ1-5, with TRBD1 identical over 9 bases. The CDR3 contains 16 residues. The J segment lost 4 bases and the V segment lost 1 base, leaving 5 bases of the junction unmatched. Germline CDR1 and CDR2: SGHTA and FQGNSA.

This clone was picked up one time. The V and J genes are TRBV2 and TRBJ2-5; 10 nucleotides align to TRBD2. V lost 6 bases to trimming and J lost 2 bases; unmatched junction nucleotides: 3. The CDR3 has 14 residues. Germline CDR1 and CDR2: SNHLY and FYNNEI. The CDR3 sequence is CASRQREGQETQYF. CDR3 DNA: TGTGCCAGCAGGCAGCGGGAGGGTCAAGAGACCCAGTACTTC.

This clone was detected many times. The chain combines TRBV27 with TRBJ1-2; D is perhaps TRBD1 (5 bases). The CDR3 loop spans 13 amino acids. The germline V gene has CDR1 MNHEY and CDR2 SMNVEV (reference sequence). Between the trimmed V and J ends, which lost 5 bases and 4 bases, there was a span of 11 bases. In DNA, the CDR3 is TGTGCCAGCAGTCAACAGGCTACCTATGGCTACACCTTC. As protein: CASSQQATYGYTF.

The rearrangement links TRBV19 to TRBJ1-2; D call uncertain. Trimming removed 1 base from V and 4 bases from J, with 7 bases in between. The CDR3 runs 13 residues. The V gene's germline CDR1 is LNHDA and CDR2 SQIVND (reference sequence). Here the CDR3 reads CASSIGGSYGYTF. The CDR3 DNA follows: TGTGCCAGTAGTATAGGAGGGAGCTATGGCTACACCTTC.

The chain employs TRBV6-5 and TRBJ1-5; perhaps TRBD1 as D (6 bases). CDR3 length: 14 residues. Germline values: CDR1 MNHEY, CDR2 SVGAGI. The germline V and J ends were trimmed by 6 bases and 2 bases, with 11 bases remaining between them. The DNA of the CDR3 is TGTGCCAGCAGGGACAACAGGGGCAATCAGCCCCAGCATTTT. Protein sequence: CASRDNRGNQPQHF.

J is TRBJ1-5 and V is TRBV28, with D unclear. Germline V gene data show CDR1 as MDHEN and CDR2 as SYDVKM. V shed 1 base and J shed 4 bases, with 8 bases lying between them. The CDR3 extends over 14 amino acids. The CDR3 sequence is CASSLSQRNQPQHF. CDR3 DNA: TGTGCCAGCAGTTTATCACAGAGAAATCAGCCCCAGCATTTT.

This chain connects TRBV3-1 (or the pseudogene TRBV3-2) to TRBJ2-1; 11 nucleotides line up with TRBD2. CDR3 length: 16 amino acids. The trim removed 3 bases at V and 6 bases at J, leaving 7 bases unmatched. CDR1 LGHDT and CDR2 YNNKEL come from the germline V gene (reference sequence). The CDR3 reads CASSHGTSGRINEQFF. For the CDR3, the DNA is TGTGCCAGCAGCCATGGAACTAGCGGGAGAATCAATGAGCAGTTCTTC.

The V and J genes are TRBV19 and TRBJ1-5; unclear D gene. The CDR3 totals 14 residues. V lost 9 bases and J 2 bases, leaving 14 bases between the germline ends. Germline assignment: CDR1 LNHDA and CDR2 SQIVND (reference sequence). For the CDR3, the DNA is TGTGCCAGCTCAGCGGCCGGGGGCAATCAGCCCCAGCATTTT. Its translation: CASSAAGGNQPQHF.

The chain links TRBV29-1 to TRBJ1-1, with a possible D match to TRBD1 (6 bases). The CDR3 runs 17 residues. V was cut by 5 bases and J by 1 base, with 23 bases left in between. CDR1 is SQVTM and CDR2 is ANQGSEA in the germline V gene. This CDR3 is CSVKSPSGQSANTEAFF. The DNA of the CDR3 is TGCAGCGTTAAATCCCCATCCGGACAGTCAGCGAACACTGAAGCTTTCTTT. Combining the CDR3 with reference TRBV29-1 and TRBJ1-1 gives the whole variable domain SAVISQKPSRDICQRGTSLTIQCQVDSQVTMMFWYRQQPGQSLTLIATANQGSEATYESGFVIDKFPISRPNLTFSTLTVSNMSPEDSSIYLCSVKSPSGQSANTEAFFGQGTRLTVV.

The J gene is TRBJ1-2, the V gene TRBV6-5, with no clear D. V was clipped by 2 bases and J by 0 bases, with 13 bases between them. The CDR3 extends over 16 amino acids. Germline V gene sequence: CDR1 MNHEY, CDR2 SVGAGI. Here the CDR3 reads CASSYTHWTSNYGYTF. The DNA of the CDR3 is TGTGCCAGCAGTTACACGCATTGGACTTCTAACTATGGCTACACCTTC.

The rearrangement links TRBV10-3 to TRBJ1-2, with D tentatively TRBD1 (6 bases). Germline V gene data show CDR1 as ENHRY and CDR2 as SYGVKD. Trimming removed 2 bases at V and 8 bases at J, with 12 bases between. CDR3 length equals 13 residues. The CDR3 loop reads CAISETGFWGYTF. The DNA of the CDR3 is TGTGCCATCAGTGAGACAGGGTTCTGGGGCTACACCTTC.

This clone appeared a few times. The chain joins TRBV29-1 to TRBJ1-2; 10 bases map to TRBD1. J lost 8 bases, V lost 7 bases, and 16 bases had no gene match. This CDR3 spans 15 amino acids. CDR1 and CDR2 from the germline V gene are SQVTM and ANQGSEA. The CDR3 DNA follows: TGCAGCGCTGACGGTGCCGGGACAGGGGCCTCCGGCTACACCTTC. Its translation is CSADGAGTGASGYTF.

This chain links TRBV30 with TRBJ2-7; 12 nucleotides line up with TRBD1. This CDR3 region has 13 residues. Germline loops: CDR1 GTSNPN, CDR2 SVGIG (reference sequence). The junction had 3 bases not matched to a gene; V was cut back by 3 bases and J by 6 bases. CDR3 nucleotides: TGTGCCTGGAGCCGGGACAGGGGGCTCGAGCAGTACTTC. Its protein is CAWSRDRGLEQYF. Drawing the rest from reference TRBV30 and TRBJ2-7, the complete variable domain is SQTIHQWPATLVQPVGSPLSLECTVEGTSNPNLYWYRQAAGRGLQLLFYSVGIGQISSEVPQNLSASRPQDRQFILSSKKLLLSDSGFYLCAWSRDRGLEQYFGPGTRLTVT.

V gene TRBV6-1 combines with J gene TRBJ1-2, with 7 bases fitting TRBD1. Germline values: CDR1 MNHNS, CDR2 SASEGT. CDR3 size: 15 residues. The V gene end was trimmed by 1 base and the J gene end by 7 bases; junction bases not matched to a gene: 9. CDR3 bases: TGTGCCAGCAGTGAAGAGGGGGCAGTTCTGGGTGGCTACACCTTC. Translation gives CASSEEGAVLGGYTF.

The chain uses TRBV7-8 and TRBJ2-7; 7 nucleotides line up with TRBD1. The trim removed 5 bases at V and 2 bases at J, leaving 6 bases unmatched. The CDR3 spans 14 residues. The germline gives CDR1 SGHVS, CDR2 FQNEAQ. The chain's CDR3 is CASSQQGIPYEQYF. The CDR3 nucleotides are TGTGCCAGCAGCCAACAGGGGATCCCCTACGAGCAGTACTTC.